The entry that follows covers one T cell receptor beta chain sequence. Antigen specificity is unknown. In TCRdb, the RT-PCR reads were re-called with MiXCR into one record per CDR3 protein. The sample consists of about 190,000 distinct CDR3 sequences, under 15% of them appearing once. These data originate in a study of response to subunit inactivated influenza vaccine. Study-level points and caveats: Researchers suggested that each seasonal influenza vaccination recruits few new T cells.

The clonotype was recovered from a man in his fifties or sixties who received an inactivated influenza vaccine. Source: CD8+ T cells sorted from PBMCs, taken 5 days after vaccination.

CDR3 in DNA: TGTGCCAGCAGCCCCCGGATCACCGGCTCCTACAATGAGCAGTTCTTC. Its translation is CASSPRITGSYNEQFF. This chain connects TRBV14 to TRBJ2-1, with no clear D. CDR1 and CDR2 from the germline V gene are SGHDN and FVKESK. This CDR3 spans 16 amino acids. Trimming cost V 4 bases and J 0 bases, with 13 bases left between them. Drawing the rest from reference TRBV14 and TRBJ2-1, the complete variable domain is EAGVTQFPSHSVIEKGQTVTLRCDPISGHDNLYWYRRVMGKEIKFLLHFVKESKQDESGMPNNRFLAERTGGTYSTLKVQPAELEDSGVYFCASSPRITGSYNEQFFGPGTRLTVL.